The 21 T cell receptor beta chains below all came from one sample that was sequenced in a study of blood T cell repertoires in COVID-19. Generated by immunoSEQ multiplex PCR, the TCRdb table keeps only in-frame clones and is missing some. The sample lists around 120,000 clones; about 83% were seen once. Sequencing input: peripheral blood. The receptors were sampled from a man between 65 and 80 years old with acute or convalescent COVID-19.

This clone turned up a few times. The genes are TRBV14 and TRBJ1-2; 12 nucleotides line up with TRBD1. Germline trimming cut 4 bases from V and 4 bases from J; bases unmatched to any gene: 4. This CDR3 spans 15 amino acids. The germline gives CDR1 SGHDN, CDR2 FVKESK. The DNA for the CDR3 is TGTGCCAGCAGCCGCCCGGGACAGGGGGCCTATGGCTACACCTTC. It encodes CASSRPGQGAYGYTF.

The chain couples TRBV27 to TRBJ2-5; D possibly corresponds to TRBD1 (6 bases). V was shortened by 3 bases and J by 0 bases, with 11 bases between the two germline ends. The CDR3 loop spans 15 amino acids. Looked up from germline, CDR1 is MNHEY and CDR2 is SMNVEV (reference sequence). As DNA, the CDR3 is TGTGCCAGCAGTTTGATCCGGGACAACCAAGAGACCCAGTACTTC. This sequence encodes CASSLIRDNQETQYF.

The rearrangement uses TRBV7-9 and TRBJ1-6, with unresolved D. Germline CDR1 reads SEHNR; CDR2 reads FQNEAQ (reference sequence). CDR3 size: 14 residues. V lost 4 bases and J 7 bases, leaving 11 bases between the germline ends. The CDR3 is CASSSSIFNSPLHF. The DNA for the CDR3 is TGTGCCAGCAGCTCATCCATTTTCAATTCACCCCTCCACTTT.

The rearrangement joins TRBV6-4 to TRBJ2-3; 7 bases align to TRBD1. CDR3 length: 14 amino acids. With V trimmed by 2 bases and J by 5 bases, 4 bases remained unmatched. Looked up from germline, CDR1 is MRHNA and CDR2 is SNTAGT. The CDR3 bases are TGTGCCAGCAGTGACAGGGGGCTAGGAGATACGCAGTATTTT. Amino acid sequence: CASSDRGLGDTQYF.

In nucleotides, the CDR3 is TGTGCCAGCAGCCAAGGAGCGGGACTTTCAAACTCCTACGAGCAGTACTTC. This gives the protein CASSQGAGLSNSYEQYF. The chain combines TRBV3-1 (or the pseudogene TRBV3-2) with TRBJ2-7; TRBD2 matches 7 bases. Looked up from germline, CDR1 is LGHDT and CDR2 is YNNKEL (reference sequence). This CDR3 spans 17 amino acids. V lost 1 base and J lost 0; bases outside the gene matches: 9.

The chain uses TRBV7-9 and TRBJ2-1; weak D call: TRBD1 (6 bases). CDR1 and CDR2 from the germline V gene are SEHNR and FQNEAQ (reference sequence). The V end lost 0 bases, the J end lost 3 bases, and 9 bases lay between the germline ends. The CDR3 is 15 amino acids. In DNA form, the CDR3 reads TGTGCCAGCAGCTTAGCTGGCAGGGGCTACAATGAGCAGTTCTTC. Translated, it gives CASSLAGRGYNEQFF.

This chain uses TRBV9 with TRBJ1-3, with D tentatively TRBD1 (5 bases). The V end lost 4 bases, the J end lost 0 bases, and 11 bases lay between the germline ends. This CDR3 spans 15 amino acids. Germline CDR1 reads SGDLS; CDR2 reads YYNGEE. In DNA form, the CDR3 reads TGTGCCAGCAGCCCCATGGGGGGCTCTGGAAACACCATATATTTT. This gives the protein CASSPMGGSGNTIYF.

The J gene is TRBJ1-2, the V gene TRBV9; 9 bases agree with TRBD1. The CDR3 loop spans 18 amino acids. Germline CDR1 reads SGDLS; CDR2 reads YYNGEE. Germline trimming cut 0 bases from V and 5 bases from J; bases unmatched to any gene: 14. DNA for the CDR3: TGTGCCAGCAGCGTAGCGCCGACAGGGGGAGCCAACGAATATGGCTACACCTTC. It encodes CASSVAPTGGANEYGYTF.

The chain uses TRBV30 and TRBJ1-1; possibly TRBD1 for D (5 bases). This CDR3 is 14 amino acids long. With 4 bases removed from V and 6 bases from J, the gap between germline ends came to 18 bases. Germline V gene sequence: CDR1 GTSNPN, CDR2 SVGIG (reference sequence). The CDR3 region has the DNA TGTGCCTGGACCCAAGGGGCGGGGTTCCCTGAAGCTTTCTTT. As protein: CAWTQGAGFPEAFF.

This clone has more than one count but fewer than ten. CDR3 in amino acids: CASSPRVRDEQYF. Here the CDR3 DNA reads TGTGCCAGCAGCCCACGCGTGAGAGACGAGCAGTACTTC. V and J are TRBV9 and TRBJ2-7; D gene uncertain. Trimming stripped 4 bases from V and 5 bases from J, with 13 bases between. This CDR3 has 13 residues. The germline V gene has CDR1 SGDLS and CDR2 YYNGEE.

The chain links TRBV18 to TRBJ1-2, with D perhaps TRBD1 (6 bases). This CDR3 comprises 14 residues. Germline loops: CDR1 KGHSH, CDR2 LQKENI. Trimming took 5 bases from V and 1 from J, leaving 11 bases between them. CDR3 sequence (DNA): TGTGCCAGCTCAATCGGACAGAGTAACTATGGCTACACCTTC. The encoded protein is CASSIGQSNYGYTF.

The chain combines TRBV29-1 with TRBJ2-3, with TRBD2 identical over 9 bases. The V gene's germline CDR1 is SQVTM and CDR2 ANQGSEA. The trim removed 8 bases at V and 2 bases at J, leaving 11 bases unmatched. The CDR3 contains 15 residues. CDR3 DNA: TGCAGCAGCAGGTTGACTAGCGGAGCCACAGATACGCAGTATTTT. It is translated as CSSRLTSGATDTQYF.

This clone was seen only once. The chain employs TRBV5-3 and TRBJ1-2, with D tentatively TRBD1 (5 bases). Being an ORF, TRBV5-3 has a function that is uncertain. The CDR3 spans 16 residues. Trimming removed 4 bases from V and 0 bases from J, with 16 bases in between. CDR3 sequence (DNA): TGTGCCAGAAGCCCACTAAGTACAGGTCCTAACTATGGCTACACCTTC. The encoded protein is CARSPLSTGPNYGYTF.

CDR3 in amino acids: CSVVRGFTEAFF. CDR3 sequence (DNA): TGCAGCGTAGTAAGAGGGTTCACTGAAGCTTTCTTT. V is TRBV29-1 and J is TRBJ1-1, with D unclear. Germline CDR1 and CDR2: SQVTM and ANQGSEA. Trimming took 6 bases from V and 4 from J, leaving 12 bases between them. CDR3 length equals 12 residues.

This clone was counted a few times. The chain uses TRBV5-4 and TRBJ2-1; D not certain. Per germline, CDR1 SGHNT and CDR2 YYREEE (reference sequence). The CDR3 has 13 amino acids. V shed 3 bases and J shed 9 bases, with 13 bases lying between them. Here the CDR3 reads CASSSVSAREQFF. DNA for the CDR3: TGTGCCAGCAGCTCTGTAAGCGCCCGTGAGCAGTTCTTC.

V and J are TRBV7-3 and TRBJ2-3, with 7 positions matching TRBD1. Germline V CDR1 and CDR2: SGHTA, FQGTGA. The length of the CDR3 is 14 residues. The V and J ends lost 5 bases and 2 bases, in that order; junction bases with no gene match: 4. Here the CDR3 reads CASSPGTVTDTQYF. The CDR3 coding sequence is TGTGCCAGCAGCCCGGGGACAGTCACAGATACGCAGTATTTT.

This chain's CDR3 is CASSPTGDYGYTF. The DNA of the CDR3 is TGTGCCAGCAGCCCAACGGGTGACTATGGCTACACCTTC. The chain is built from TRBV11-2 and TRBJ1-2; D is ambiguous. With 5 bases removed from V and 3 bases from J, the gap between germline ends came to 10 bases. The CDR3 extends over 13 amino acids. Germline CDR1 SGHAT, CDR2 FQNNGV.

The CDR3 here is CASSPQGGDNEQFF. DNA of the CDR3: TGTGCCAGCAGCCCGCAGGGAGGGGACAATGAGCAGTTCTTC. The chain carries TRBV5-4 and TRBJ2-1, with 7 bases matching TRBD2. This CDR3 is 14 amino acids long. The V and J ends lost 4 bases and 5 bases, in that order; junction bases with no gene match: 6. The V gene's germline CDR1 is SGHNT and CDR2 YYREEE (reference sequence).

This chain connects TRBV12-3 or TRBV12-4 to TRBJ2-1; the D is unclear. Between the trimmed V and J ends, which lost 6 bases and 6 bases, there was a span of 9 bases. The CDR3 loop spans 12 amino acids. The CDR3, as DNA: TGTGCCAGCAGCCACTATAGCAATGAGCAGTTCTTC. The encoded protein is CASSHYSNEQFF.

This sequence joins TRBV14 and TRBJ2-5, with D maybe TRBD2 (5 bases). The CDR3 is 17 amino acids. Looked up from germline, CDR1 is SGHDN and CDR2 is FVKESK. V shed 0 bases and J shed 0 bases, with 14 bases lying between them. In DNA, the CDR3 is TGTGCCAGCAGCCAAGAACTCCGGGGAGCCTACCAAGAGACCCAGTACTTC. This encodes CASSQELRGAYQETQYF.

The chain links TRBV5-1 to TRBJ1-2; D is unclear. Germline assignment: CDR1 SGHRS and CDR2 YFSETQ. The CDR3 length is 14 residues. The germline V and J ends were trimmed by 4 bases and 4 bases, with 14 bases remaining between them. In DNA form, the CDR3 reads TGCGCCAGCAGCCCGTTGTCTACGGGCTATGGCTACACCTTC. Amino acid sequence: CASSPLSTGYGYTF.